Reported below is one T cell receptor (beta chain). These data are taken from a study of blood T cell repertoires in COVID-19. As for the study in general: The analysed material was cDNA or gDNA that came from T cells, B-cell-depleted T cells, or PBMCs.

The length of the CDR3 is 14 residues. The V end was cut by 4 bases, the J end by 0 bases, with 9 bases between. CDR1 and CDR2 from the germline V gene are SNHLY and FYNNEI. Data came from immunoSEQ multiplex PCR; TCRdb stores just in-frame clones and leaves some out. The sample shows over 25,000 clones, about 91% of them seen only once. The sequence was collected from a human donor with active COVID-19. The donor label of this sample is uncertain. The source material was peripheral blood. The chain employs TRBV2 and TRBJ1-1, with D possibly TRBD1 on 5 matching bases. The CDR3 DNA is TGTGCCAGCAGTGTATCCAGGGTGAACACTGAAGCTTTCTTT. This translates into CASSVSRVNTEAFF.